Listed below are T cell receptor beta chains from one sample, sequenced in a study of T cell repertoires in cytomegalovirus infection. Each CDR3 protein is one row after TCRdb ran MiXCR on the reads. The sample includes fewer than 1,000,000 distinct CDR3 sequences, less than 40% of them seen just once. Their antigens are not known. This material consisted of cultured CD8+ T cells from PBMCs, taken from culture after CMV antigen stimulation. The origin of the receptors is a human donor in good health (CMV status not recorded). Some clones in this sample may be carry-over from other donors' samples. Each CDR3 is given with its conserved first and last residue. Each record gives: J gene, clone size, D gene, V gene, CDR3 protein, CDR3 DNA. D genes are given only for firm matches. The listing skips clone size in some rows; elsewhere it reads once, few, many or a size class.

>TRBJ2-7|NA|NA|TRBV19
CASSIGGYSYEQYF
TGTGCCAGTAGTATAGGAGGGTACTCCTACGAGCAGTACTTC
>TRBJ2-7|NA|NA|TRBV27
CASSLSPDAPIPYEQYF
TGTGCCAGCAGTTTATCCCCCGACGCTCCCATACCCTACGAGCAGTACTTC
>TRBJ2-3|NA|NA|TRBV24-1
CATSDLSGDTQYF
TGTGCCACCAGTGATTTGAGCGGGGATACGCAGTATTTT
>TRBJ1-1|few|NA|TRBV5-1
CASSLTDGLVTEAFF
TGCGCCAGCAGCCTCACCGACGGGTTGGTGACTGAAGCTTTCTTT
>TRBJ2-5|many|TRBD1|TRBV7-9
CASSSADRGETQYF
TGTGCCAGCAGCTCGGCGGACAGGGGAGAGACCCAGTACTTC
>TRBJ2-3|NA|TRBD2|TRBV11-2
CASSLGRGGPDTQYF
TGTGCCAGCAGCTTAGGGCGGGGGGGCCCAGATACGCAGTATTTT
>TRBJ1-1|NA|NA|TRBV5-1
CASSLAPGRARNTEAFF
TGCGCCAGCAGCTTGGCCCCAGGCAGGGCGCGAAACACTGAAGCTTTCTTT
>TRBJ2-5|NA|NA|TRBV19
CASSIWPAFQETQYF
TGTGCCAGTAGTATATGGCCAGCATTCCAAGAGACCCAGTACTTC
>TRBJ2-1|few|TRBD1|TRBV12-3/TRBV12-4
CASSLAGTGVREQFF
TGTGCCAGCAGTTTAGCTGGGACAGGGGTCCGGGAGCAGTTCTTC
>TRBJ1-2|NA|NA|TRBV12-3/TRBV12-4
CASSLSQGSYGYTF
TGTGCCAGCAGTTTATCACAGGGCTCCTATGGCTACACCTTC
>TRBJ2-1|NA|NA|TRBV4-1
CASSQSGRGEVDNEQFF
TGCGCCAGCAGCCAATCAGGCAGGGGTGAGGTGGACAATGAGCAGTTCTTC
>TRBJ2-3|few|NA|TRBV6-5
CASSYSGPSTDTQYF
TGTGCCAGCAGTTACTCGGGGCCTAGCACAGATACGCAGTATTTT
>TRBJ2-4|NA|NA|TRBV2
CASSDRAKNIQYF
TGTGCCAGCAGTGACAGAGCCAAAAACATTCAGTACTTC
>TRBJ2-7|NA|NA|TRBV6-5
CASSYSPIYEQYF
TGTGCCAGCAGTTACTCCCCCATCTACGAGCAGTACTTC
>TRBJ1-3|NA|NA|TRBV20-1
CSVGDFPGNTIYF
TGCAGCGTGGGGGACTTCCCTGGAAACACCATATATTTT
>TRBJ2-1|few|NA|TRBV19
CASSTRPTVVNEQFF
TGTGCCAGTAGTACGAGACCAACAGTCGTCAATGAGCAGTTCTTC
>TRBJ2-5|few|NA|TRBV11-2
CASSLRRAQETQYF
TGTGCCAGCAGCTTAAGGCGGGCCCAAGAGACCCAGTACTTC
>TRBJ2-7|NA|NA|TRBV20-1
CSARGDFSHEQYF
TGCAGTGCTAGGGGGGACTTCTCCCACGAGCAGTACTTC
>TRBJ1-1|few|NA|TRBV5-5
CASSRELGTEAFF
TGTGCCAGCAGCCGGGAGCTGGGAACTGAAGCTTTCTTT
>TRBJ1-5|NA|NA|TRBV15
CATSTEALNQPQHF
TGTGCCACCAGCACAGAGGCCCTCAATCAGCCCCAGCATTTT
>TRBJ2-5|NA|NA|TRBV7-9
CASSLTRETKYF
TGTGCCAGCAGCCTTACCCGAGAGACCAAGTACTTC
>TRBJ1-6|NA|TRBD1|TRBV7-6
CASSFSGGRGNSPLHF
TGTGCCAGCAGCTTTTCAGGGGGCAGGGGGAATTCACCCCTCCACTTT
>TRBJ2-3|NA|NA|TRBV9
CASSTTRLSTDTQYF
TGTGCCAGCAGCACTACTCGCCTCAGCACAGATACGCAGTATTTT
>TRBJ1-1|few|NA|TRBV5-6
CASSFSRGEAFF
TGTGCCAGCAGCTTTTCTAGAGGTGAAGCTTTCTTT
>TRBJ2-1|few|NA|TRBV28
CASSLWDLTYNEQFF
TGTGCCAGCAGTTTATGGGACTTAACGTACAATGAGCAGTTCTTC
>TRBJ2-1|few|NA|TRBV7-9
CASSLVGGDPYNEQFF
TGTGCCAGCAGCTTAGTAGGGGGAGACCCCTACAATGAGCAGTTCTTC
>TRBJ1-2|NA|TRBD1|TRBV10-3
CAIGQGSDRYTF
TGTGCCATCGGACAGGGCTCTGATCGCTACACCTTC
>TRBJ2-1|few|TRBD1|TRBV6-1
CASREGQGYNEQFF
TGTGCCAGCAGAGAGGGACAGGGGTACAATGAGCAGTTCTTC
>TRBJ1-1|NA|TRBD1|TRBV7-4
CASSFPGQGRTEAFF
TGTGCCAGCAGCTTCCCTGGACAGGGAAGGACTGAAGCTTTCTTT